This TCR beta chain appears in the sequencing data of a study of identical twins. Regarding this clonotype: The antigen is undetermined.

V was cut by 2 bases and J by 12 bases, with 11 bases left in between. Germline CDR1 SGHDT, CDR2 YYEEEE. The CDR3 has 12 amino acids. The study, taken as a whole, reports: Within monozygotic twins, out-of-frame TCR alpha sharing was underestimated by the models.

TCRdb analysed the 5' RACE reads with MiXCR anew, one entry per CDR3 protein. The sample contains 200,000 to 300,000 distinct CDR3 sequences, approximately 10% of which appear only once. This TCR came from a man between 50 and 59 years old in good health. Sequencing was carried out using memory T cells sorted from blood. The V and J genes are TRBV5-6 and TRBJ1-4; no firm D call. CDR3 DNA: TGTGCCAGCAGCTTTGACGAAGAGGAACTGTTTTTT. Its translation is CASSFDEEELFF. The complete variable domain, with remaining parts taken from reference TRBV5-6 and TRBJ1-4, reads DAGVTQSPTHLIKTRGQQVTLRCSPKSGHDTVSWYQQALGQGPQFIFQYYEEEERQRGNFPDRFSGHQFPNYSSELNVNALLLGDSALYLCASSFDEEELFFGSGTQLSVL.